This T cell receptor beta chain was identified in a study of CD8+ T cells in alopecia areata. After isolation, RNA underwent reverse transcription to generate cDNA as the sequencing template. Using immunoSEQ multiplex PCR, the repertoire was profiled, and TCRdb retains in-frame clones only, with some absent. The profile shows 100,000 to 120,000 clones, approximately 59% of them singletons. The CDR3 is made up of 12 amino acids. J lost 2 bases, V lost 10 bases, and 5 bases had no gene match. Germline V lookup: CDR1 MNHEY, CDR2 SVGAGI. Sequenced input: CD8+ T cells sorted from blood. The chain couples TRBV6-5 to TRBJ2-7; 7 nucleotides agree with TRBD1. The receptor was derived from a human donor in good health. The CDR3 protein is CATRTGPYEQYF. CDR3 bases: TGTGCCACCCGGACAGGACCCTACGAGCAGTACTTC.